These 9 T cell receptor beta chains were all obtained from the same sample, sequenced in a study of cytomegalovirus exposure and HLA in healthy donors (dated 2017 in TCRdb). Libraries were made using the immunoSEQ multiplex PCR assay. For the multiplex PCR, a mixture combining 60 forward primers for TCR Vbeta segments and 13 reverse primers for TCR Jbeta segments was used. TCRdb retrieved this table from immuneACCESS and kept in-frame rearrangements only. Not all clones are present; in checked studies, unresolved V genes account for under half, and no reason is known for the remainder. This sample lists 60,000 to 75,000 clones; 65% to 85% were detected once. The leading ten clones occupy 2.9% of the sample. The sequencing sample was made of PBMCs. The receptors come from a woman younger than 45 in good health and CMV-seronegative.

V gene TRBV7-2 combines with J gene TRBJ2-2; maybe TRBD2 (6 bases). Deletions cut 2 bases from V and 3 bases from J, with 10 bases between. The CDR3 extends over 15 amino acids. Germline values: CDR1 SGHTA, CDR2 FQGNSA. The CDR3 DNA reads TGTGCCAGCAGCTTACGGGGGTTGGACACCGGGGAGCTGTTTTTT. Protein product: CASSLRGLDTGELFF.

The genes are TRBV12-5 and TRBJ2-2; 7 nucleotides align to TRBD2. The CDR3 covers 13 residues. CDR1 and CDR2 (germline): LGHNT, FRNRAP. Unmatched junction bases numbered 3, after V lost 0 bases and J lost 11 bases. The CDR3 sequence is CASGLVGRGELFF. The CDR3 nucleotides read TGTGCTAGTGGTTTGGTAGGGAGGGGAGAGCTGTTTTTT.

The chain links TRBV12-5 to TRBJ1-1, with D hard to call. This CDR3 has 15 residues. V gave up 0 bases and J gave up 1 base, with 9 bases separating them. The germline CDR1 and CDR2 sequences are LGHNT and FRNRAP. The CDR3 DNA follows: TGTGCTAGTGGTTTGGTAAAGGGAGGGAACACTGAAGCTTTCTTT. This codes for CASGLVKGGNTEAFF.

The CDR3 DNA reads TGTGCCAGCAGCTTAGAGGGCCTCACAGATACGCAGTATTTT. Amino acid sequence: CASSLEGLTDTQYF. V is TRBV11-2 and J is TRBJ2-3; D remains ambiguous. The V and J ends lost 0 bases and 2 bases respectively, with 6 bases between them. The CDR3 totals 14 residues. CDR1 is SGHAT, CDR2 FQNNGV, per germline.

The chain has TRBV29-1 and TRBJ2-1; 9 positions match TRBD2. The J segment lost 9 bases and the V segment lost 5 bases, leaving 11 bases of the junction unmatched. The germline V gene has CDR1 SQVTM and CDR2 ANQGSEA. This CDR3 has 14 residues. CDR3 DNA: TGCAGCGTTTCAAAAGCGGGAGGTTACGGTGAGCAGTTCTTC. Protein sequence: CSVSKAGGYGEQFF.

The chain links TRBV11-2 to TRBJ2-1; 12 bases are shared with TRBD2. Looked up from germline, CDR1 is SGHAT and CDR2 is FQNNGV. The CDR3 totals 15 residues. J gave up 4 bases and V 5 bases, and 3 bases lay outside the gene matches. The CDR3 protein is CASSRTSGDYNEQFF. For the CDR3, the DNA is TGTGCCAGCAGCCGGACTAGCGGGGATTACAATGAGCAGTTCTTC.

The chain employs TRBV25-1 and TRBJ2-5; weak D call: TRBD2 (5 bases). V shed 2 bases and J shed 2 bases, with 12 bases lying between them. CDR1 is MGHDK, CDR2 SYGVNS, per germline. The CDR3 length is 15 residues. The CDR3 nucleotides read TGTGCCAGCAGTGAAGGCAGCGGATTACAAGAGACCCAGTACTTC. Its protein product is CASSEGSGLQETQYF.

This clone was recorded a few times. The gene calls are TRBV30 and TRBJ2-1; D remains unclear. Trimming removed 4 bases at V and 8 bases at J, with 9 bases between. Germline-derived CDR1 and CDR2 are GTSNPN and SVGIG (reference sequence). This CDR3 region has 11 residues. CDR3 sequence (DNA): TGTGCCTGGAACGTTGAGTATGAGCAGTTCTTC. It encodes CAWNVEYEQFF.

The V gene is TRBV5-6, the J gene TRBJ1-6; the D is unclear. The CDR3 has 13 amino acids. Germline-derived CDR1 and CDR2 are SGHDT and YYEEEE. V lost 5 bases to trimming and J lost 7 bases, with 10 bases between them. The CDR3 loop is CASSQILNSPLHF. The CDR3 DNA reads TGTGCCAGCAGTCAGATTTTGAATTCACCCCTCCACTTT.